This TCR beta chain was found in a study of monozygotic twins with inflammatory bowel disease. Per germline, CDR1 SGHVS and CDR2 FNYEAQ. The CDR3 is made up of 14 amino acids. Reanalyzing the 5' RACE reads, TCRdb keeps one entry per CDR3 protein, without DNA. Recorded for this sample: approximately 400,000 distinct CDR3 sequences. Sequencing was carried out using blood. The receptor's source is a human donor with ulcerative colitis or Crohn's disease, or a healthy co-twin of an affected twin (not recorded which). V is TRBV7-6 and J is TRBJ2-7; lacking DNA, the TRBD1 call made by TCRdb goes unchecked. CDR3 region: CASNSDRGPYEQYF.